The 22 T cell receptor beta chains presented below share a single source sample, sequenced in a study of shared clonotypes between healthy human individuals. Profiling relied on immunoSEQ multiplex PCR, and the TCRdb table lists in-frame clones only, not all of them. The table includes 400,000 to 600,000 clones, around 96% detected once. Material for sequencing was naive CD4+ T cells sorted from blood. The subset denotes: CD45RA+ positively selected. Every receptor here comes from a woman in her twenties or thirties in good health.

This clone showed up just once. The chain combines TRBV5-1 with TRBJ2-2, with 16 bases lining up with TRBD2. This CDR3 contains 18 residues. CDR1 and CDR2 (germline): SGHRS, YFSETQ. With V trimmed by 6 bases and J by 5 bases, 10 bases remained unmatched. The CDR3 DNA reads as TGCGCCAGCACCCAACCCCCGGGACTAGCGGGAGGGACCGGGGAGCTGTTTTTT. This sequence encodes CASTQPPGLAGGTGELFF.

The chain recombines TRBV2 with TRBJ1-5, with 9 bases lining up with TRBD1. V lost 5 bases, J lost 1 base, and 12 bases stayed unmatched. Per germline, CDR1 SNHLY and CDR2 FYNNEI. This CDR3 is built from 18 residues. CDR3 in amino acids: CASSPGTGKLGSNQPQHF. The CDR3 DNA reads TGTGCCAGCAGTCCCGGGACAGGGAAACTAGGGAGCAATCAGCCCCAGCATTTT.

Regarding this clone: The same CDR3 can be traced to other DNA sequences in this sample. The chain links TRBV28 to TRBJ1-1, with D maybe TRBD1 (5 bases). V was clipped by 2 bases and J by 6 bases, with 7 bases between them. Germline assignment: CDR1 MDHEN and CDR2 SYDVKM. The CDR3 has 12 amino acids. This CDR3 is CASSLVRAEAFF. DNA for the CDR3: TGTGCCAGCAGTTTAGTCAGGGCTGAAGCTTTCTTT.

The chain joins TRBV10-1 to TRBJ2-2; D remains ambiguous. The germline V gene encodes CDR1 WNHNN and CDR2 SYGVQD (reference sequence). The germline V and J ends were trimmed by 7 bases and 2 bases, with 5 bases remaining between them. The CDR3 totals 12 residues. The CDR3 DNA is TGCGCCAGCACAGTAAACACCGGGGAGCTGTTTTTT. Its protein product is CASTVNTGELFF.

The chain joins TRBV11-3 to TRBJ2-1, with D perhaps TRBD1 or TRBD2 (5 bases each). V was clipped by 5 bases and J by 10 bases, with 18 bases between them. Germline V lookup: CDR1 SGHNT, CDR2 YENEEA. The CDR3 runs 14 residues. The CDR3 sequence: CASSAPGLWDEQFF. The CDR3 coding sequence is TGTGCCAGCAGCGCCCCAGGACTCTGGGACGAGCAGTTCTTC. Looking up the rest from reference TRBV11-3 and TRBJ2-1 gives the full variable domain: EAGVVQSPRYKIIEKKQPVAFWCNPISGHNTLYWYLQNLGQGPELLIRYENEEAVDDSQLPKDRFSAERLKGVDSTLKIQPAELGDSAVYLCASSAPGLWDEQFFGPGTRLTVL.

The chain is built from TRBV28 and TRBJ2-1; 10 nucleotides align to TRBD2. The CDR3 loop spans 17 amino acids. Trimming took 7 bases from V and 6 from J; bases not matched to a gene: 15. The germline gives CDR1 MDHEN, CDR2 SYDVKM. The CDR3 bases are TGTGCCAGCATTGGCTGGGAAGGACTAGCGGAGGCCAATGAGCAGTTCTTC. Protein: CASIGWEGLAEANEQFF. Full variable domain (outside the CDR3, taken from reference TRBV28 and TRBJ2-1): DVKVTQSSRYLVKRTGEKVFLECVQDMDHENMFWYRQDPGLGLRLIYFSYDVKMKEKGDIPEGYSVSREKKERFSLILESASTNQTSMYLCASIGWEGLAEANEQFFGPGTRLTVL.

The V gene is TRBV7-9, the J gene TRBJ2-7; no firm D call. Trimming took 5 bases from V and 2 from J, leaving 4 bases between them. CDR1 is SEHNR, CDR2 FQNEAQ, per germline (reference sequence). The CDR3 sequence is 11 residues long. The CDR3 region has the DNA TGTGCCAGCAGCCTCACCTACGAGCAGTACTTC. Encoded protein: CASSLTYEQYF.

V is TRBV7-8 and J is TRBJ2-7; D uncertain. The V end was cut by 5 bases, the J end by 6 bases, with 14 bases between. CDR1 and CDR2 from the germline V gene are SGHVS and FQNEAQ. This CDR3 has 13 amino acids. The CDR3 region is CASSPQRSGEQYF. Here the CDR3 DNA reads TGTGCCAGCAGCCCCCAGCGATCCGGCGAGCAGTACTTC.

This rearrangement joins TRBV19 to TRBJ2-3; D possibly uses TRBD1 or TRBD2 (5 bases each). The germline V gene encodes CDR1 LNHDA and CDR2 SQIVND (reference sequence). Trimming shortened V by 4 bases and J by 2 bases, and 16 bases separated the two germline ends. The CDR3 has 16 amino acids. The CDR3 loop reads CASSTSGWGNTDTQYF. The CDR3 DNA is TGTGCCAGTAGTACCTCCGGATGGGGGAACACAGATACGCAGTATTTT.

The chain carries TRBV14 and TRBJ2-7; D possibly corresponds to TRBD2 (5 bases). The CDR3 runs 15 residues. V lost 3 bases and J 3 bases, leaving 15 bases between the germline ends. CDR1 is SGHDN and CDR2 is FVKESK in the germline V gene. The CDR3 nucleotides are TGTGCCAGCAGCCATCAAAGTGTAGCGCGCTACGAGCAGTACTTC. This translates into CASSHQSVARYEQYF.

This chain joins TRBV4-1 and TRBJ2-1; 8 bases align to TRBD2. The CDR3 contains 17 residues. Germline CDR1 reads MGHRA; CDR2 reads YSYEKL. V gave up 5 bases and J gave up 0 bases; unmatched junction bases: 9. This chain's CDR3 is CASSLSGGKSSYNEQFF. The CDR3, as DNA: TGCGCCAGCAGCTTGAGCGGGGGTAAAAGCTCCTACAATGAGCAGTTCTTC.

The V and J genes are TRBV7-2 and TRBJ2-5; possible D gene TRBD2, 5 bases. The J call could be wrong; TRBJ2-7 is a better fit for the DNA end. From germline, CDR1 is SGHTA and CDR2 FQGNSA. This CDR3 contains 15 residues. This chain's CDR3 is CASSLSGFPTYEQYF. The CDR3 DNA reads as TGTGCCAGCAGCTTATCGGGGTTCCCTACCTACGAGCAGTACTTC.

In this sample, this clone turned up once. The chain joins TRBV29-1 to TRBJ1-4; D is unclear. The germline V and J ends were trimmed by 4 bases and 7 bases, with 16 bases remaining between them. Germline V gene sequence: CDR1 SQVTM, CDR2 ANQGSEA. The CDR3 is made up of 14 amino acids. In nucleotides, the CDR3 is TGCAGCGTTGGTGTGGGTTTGCGCGGTGAAAAACTGTTTTTT. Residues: CSVGVGLRGEKLFF.

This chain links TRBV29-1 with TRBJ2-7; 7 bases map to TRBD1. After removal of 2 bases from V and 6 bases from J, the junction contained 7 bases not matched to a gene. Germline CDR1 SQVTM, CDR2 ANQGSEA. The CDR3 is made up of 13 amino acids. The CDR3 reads CSVEPTGRGEQYF. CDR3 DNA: TGCAGCGTTGAACCGACAGGGAGAGGCGAGCAGTACTTC.

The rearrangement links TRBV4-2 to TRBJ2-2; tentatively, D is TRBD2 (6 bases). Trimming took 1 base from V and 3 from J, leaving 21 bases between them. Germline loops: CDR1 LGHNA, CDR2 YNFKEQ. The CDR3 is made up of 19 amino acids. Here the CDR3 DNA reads TGTGCCAGCAGCCAAGGGCTAGCGAGTGAAGGTGGGGACACCGGGGAGCTGTTTTTT. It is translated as CASSQGLASEGGDTGELFF.

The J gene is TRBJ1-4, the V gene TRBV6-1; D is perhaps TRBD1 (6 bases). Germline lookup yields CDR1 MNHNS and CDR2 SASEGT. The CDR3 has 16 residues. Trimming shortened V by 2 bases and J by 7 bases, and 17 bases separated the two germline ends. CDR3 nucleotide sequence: TGTGCCAGCAGTGAACTACGGGGGGCCGGTTTTGAAAAACTGTTTTTT. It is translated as CASSELRGAGFEKLFF.

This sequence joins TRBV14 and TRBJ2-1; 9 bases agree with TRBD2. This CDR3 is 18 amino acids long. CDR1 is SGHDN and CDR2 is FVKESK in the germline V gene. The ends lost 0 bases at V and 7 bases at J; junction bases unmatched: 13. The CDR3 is CASSQDLFLAGWGNEQFF. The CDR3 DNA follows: TGTGCCAGCAGCCAAGACCTGTTTCTAGCGGGATGGGGAAATGAGCAGTTCTTC.

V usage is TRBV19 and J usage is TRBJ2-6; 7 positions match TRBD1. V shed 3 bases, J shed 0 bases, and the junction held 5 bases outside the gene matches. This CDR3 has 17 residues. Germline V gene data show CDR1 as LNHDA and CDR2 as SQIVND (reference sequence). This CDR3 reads CASSIWGQHSGANVLTF. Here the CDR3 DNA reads TGTGCCAGTAGTATTTGGGGACAGCACTCTGGGGCCAACGTCCTGACTTTC.

CDR3 amino acids: CASSSRESPGANVLTF. The CDR3, as DNA: TGTGCCAGCAGCTCAAGAGAGAGTCCTGGGGCCAACGTCCTGACTTTC. J is TRBJ2-6 and V is TRBV7-8; no clear D gene. This CDR3 spans 16 amino acids. CDR1 and CDR2 from the germline V gene are SGHVS and FQNEAQ. V lost 4 bases, J lost 2 bases, and 12 bases lay in between. The full variable domain, in which reference TRBV7-8 and TRBJ2-6 provide the parts outside the CDR3, is GAGVSQSPRYKVAKRGQDVALRCDPISGHVSLFWYQQALGQGPEFLTYFQNEAQLDKSGLPSDRFFAERPEGSVSTLKIQRTQQEDSAVYLCASSSRESPGANVLTFGAGSRLTVL.

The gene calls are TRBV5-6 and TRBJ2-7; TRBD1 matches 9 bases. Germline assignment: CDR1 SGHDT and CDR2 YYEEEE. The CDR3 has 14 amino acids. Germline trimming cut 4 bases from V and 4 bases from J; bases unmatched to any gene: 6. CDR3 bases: TGTGCCAGCAGCCCGACGGGACAGGGTTACGAGCAGTACTTC. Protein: CASSPTGQGYEQYF.

The CDR3 protein is CASSMGQQNTEAFF. Written as DNA, the CDR3 is TGTGCCAGCAGCATGGGACAGCAGAACACTGAAGCTTTCTTT. The chain carries TRBV11-3 and TRBJ1-1; 7 positions match TRBD1. V was clipped by 5 bases and J by 1 base; unmatched bases: 4. Germline values: CDR1 SGHNT, CDR2 YENEEA. This CDR3 comprises 14 residues.

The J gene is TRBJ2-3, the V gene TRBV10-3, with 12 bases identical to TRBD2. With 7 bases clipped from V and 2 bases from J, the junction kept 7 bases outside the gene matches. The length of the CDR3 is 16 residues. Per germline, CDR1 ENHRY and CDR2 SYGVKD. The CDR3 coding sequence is TGTGCCATCAACCCCGGGACTAGCGGGTTCACAGATACGCAGTATTTT. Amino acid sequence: CAINPGTSGFTDTQYF.